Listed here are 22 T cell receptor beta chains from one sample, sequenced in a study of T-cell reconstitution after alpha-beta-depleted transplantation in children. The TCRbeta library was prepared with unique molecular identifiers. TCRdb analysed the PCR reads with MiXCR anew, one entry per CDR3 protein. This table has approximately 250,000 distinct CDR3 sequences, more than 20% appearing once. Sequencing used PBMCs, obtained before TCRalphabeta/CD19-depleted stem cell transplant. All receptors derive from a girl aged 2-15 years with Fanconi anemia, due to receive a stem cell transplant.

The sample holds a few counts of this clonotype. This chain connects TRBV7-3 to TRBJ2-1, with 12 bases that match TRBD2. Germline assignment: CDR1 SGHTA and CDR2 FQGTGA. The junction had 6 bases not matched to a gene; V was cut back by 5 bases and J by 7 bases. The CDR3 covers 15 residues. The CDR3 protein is CASSPGLAGRNEQFF. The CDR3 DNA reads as TGTGCCAGCAGCCCGGGACTAGCGGGCCGGAATGAGCAGTTCTTC.

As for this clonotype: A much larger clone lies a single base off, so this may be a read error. This CDR3 is CASSPQGTKNIQYF. CDR3 sequence (DNA): TGTGCCAGCAGCCCACAGGGGACCAAAAACATTCAGTACTTC. V is TRBV28 and J is TRBJ2-4; 7 bases fit TRBD1. CDR3 length: 14 amino acids. Per germline, CDR1 MDHEN and CDR2 SYDVKM. V gave up 6 bases and J gave up 2 bases; unmatched junction bases: 4.

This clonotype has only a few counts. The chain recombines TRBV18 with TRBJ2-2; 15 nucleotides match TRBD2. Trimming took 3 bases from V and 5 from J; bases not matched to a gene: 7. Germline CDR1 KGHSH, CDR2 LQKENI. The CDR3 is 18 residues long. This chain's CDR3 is CASSPGLAGGRRTGELFF. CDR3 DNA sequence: TGTGCCAGCTCACCGGGACTAGCGGGAGGACGGCGGACCGGGGAGCTGTTTTTT.

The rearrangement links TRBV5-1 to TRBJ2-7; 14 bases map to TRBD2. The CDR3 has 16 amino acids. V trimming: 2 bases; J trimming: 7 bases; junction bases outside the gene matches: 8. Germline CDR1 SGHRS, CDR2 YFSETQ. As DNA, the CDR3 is TGCGCCAGCAGCTTTTGGACTAGCGGGGGGTTAGAAGAGCAGTACTTC. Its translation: CASSFWTSGGLEEQYF.

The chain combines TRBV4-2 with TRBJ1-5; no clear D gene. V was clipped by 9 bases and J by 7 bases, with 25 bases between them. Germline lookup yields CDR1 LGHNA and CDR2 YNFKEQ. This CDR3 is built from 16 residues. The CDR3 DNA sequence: TGTGCCAGGAGCTTTGGGGTGGGTCAAGTGAGCCAGCCCCAGCATTTT. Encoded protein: CARSFGVGQVSQPQHF.

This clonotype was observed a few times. The CDR3 protein is CASSELRGGMEETQYF. The CDR3 bases are TGTGCCAGCAGTGAACTAAGGGGAGGGATGGAGGAGACCCAGTACTTC. The V call is TRBV25-1, the J call TRBJ2-5; 7 bases are a match to TRBD2. The CDR3 has 16 amino acids. Losses at the gene ends were 2 bases for V and 5 bases for J; bases not matched to a gene: 11. Looked up from germline, CDR1 is MGHDK and CDR2 is SYGVNS.

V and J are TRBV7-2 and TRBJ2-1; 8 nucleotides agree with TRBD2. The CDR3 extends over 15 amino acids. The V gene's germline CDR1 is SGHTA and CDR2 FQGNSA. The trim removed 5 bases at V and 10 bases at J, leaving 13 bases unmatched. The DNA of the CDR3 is TGTGCCAGCAGCGGGGGAGAAGCGGGGGCCCAGGAGCAGTTCTTC. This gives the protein CASSGGEAGAQEQFF.

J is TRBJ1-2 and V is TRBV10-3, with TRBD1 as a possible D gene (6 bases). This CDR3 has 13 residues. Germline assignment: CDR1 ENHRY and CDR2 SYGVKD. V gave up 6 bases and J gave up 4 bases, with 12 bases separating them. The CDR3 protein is CAISADRLYGYTF. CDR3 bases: TGTGCCATCAGCGCCGACAGGCTCTATGGCTACACCTTC.

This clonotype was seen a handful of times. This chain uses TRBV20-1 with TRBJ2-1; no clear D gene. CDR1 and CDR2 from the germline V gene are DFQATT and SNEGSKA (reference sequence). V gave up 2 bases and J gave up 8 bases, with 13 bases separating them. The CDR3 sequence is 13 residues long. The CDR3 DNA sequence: TGCAGTGCTAGATTCGGATTAAGGGATGAGCAGTTCTTC. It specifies CSARFGLRDEQFF.

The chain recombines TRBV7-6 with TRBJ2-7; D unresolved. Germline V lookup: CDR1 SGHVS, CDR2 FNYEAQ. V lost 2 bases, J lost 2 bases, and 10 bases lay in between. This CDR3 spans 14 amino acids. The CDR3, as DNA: TGTGCCAGCAGCTTATTTTTGGGTCCCTACGAGCAGTACTTC. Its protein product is CASSLFLGPYEQYF.

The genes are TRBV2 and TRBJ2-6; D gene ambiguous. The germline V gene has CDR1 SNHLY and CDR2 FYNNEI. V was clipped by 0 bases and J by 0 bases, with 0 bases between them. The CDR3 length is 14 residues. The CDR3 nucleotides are TGTGCCAGCAGTGAAGCCTCTGGGGCCAACGTCCTGACTTTC. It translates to CASSEASGANVLTF.

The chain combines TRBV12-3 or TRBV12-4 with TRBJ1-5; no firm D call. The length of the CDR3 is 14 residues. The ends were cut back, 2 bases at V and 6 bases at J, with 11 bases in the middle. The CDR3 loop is CASSLTGSSQPQHF. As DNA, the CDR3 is TGTGCCAGCAGTTTAACTGGGTCTAGTCAGCCCCAGCATTTT.

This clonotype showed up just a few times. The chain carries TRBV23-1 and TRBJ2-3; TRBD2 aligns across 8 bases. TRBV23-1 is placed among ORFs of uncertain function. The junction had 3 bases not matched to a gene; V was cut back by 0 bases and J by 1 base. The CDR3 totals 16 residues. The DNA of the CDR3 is TGCGCCAGCAGTCAATCGGAGCGGGAGTGCACAGATACGCAGTATTTT. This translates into CASSQSERECTDTQYF.

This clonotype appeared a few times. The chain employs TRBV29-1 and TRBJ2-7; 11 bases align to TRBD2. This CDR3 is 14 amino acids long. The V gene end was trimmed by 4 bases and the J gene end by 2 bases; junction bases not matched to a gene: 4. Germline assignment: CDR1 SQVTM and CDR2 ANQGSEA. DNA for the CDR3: TGCAGCGTTGTAACTAGCGGGGGTCCCTACGAGCAGTACTTC. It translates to CSVVTSGGPYEQYF.

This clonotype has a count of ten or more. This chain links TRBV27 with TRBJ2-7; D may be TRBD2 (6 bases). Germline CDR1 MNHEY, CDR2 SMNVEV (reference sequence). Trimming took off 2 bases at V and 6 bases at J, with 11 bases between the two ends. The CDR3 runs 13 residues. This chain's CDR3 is CASSLISGREQYF. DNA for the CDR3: TGTGCCAGCAGTTTAATAAGCGGGCGCGAGCAGTACTTC.

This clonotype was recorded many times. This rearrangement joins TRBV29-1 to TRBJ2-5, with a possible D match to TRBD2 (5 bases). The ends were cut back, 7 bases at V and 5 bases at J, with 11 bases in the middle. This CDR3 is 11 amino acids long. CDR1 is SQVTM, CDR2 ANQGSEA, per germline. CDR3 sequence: CSAVGDETQYF. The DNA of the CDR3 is TGCAGCGCCGTCGGGGATGAGACCCAGTACTTC. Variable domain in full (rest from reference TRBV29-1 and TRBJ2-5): SAVISQKPSRDICQRGTSLTIQCQVDSQVTMMFWYRQQPGQSLTLIATANQGSEATYESGFVIDKFPISRPNLTFSTLTVSNMSPEDSSIYLCSAVGDETQYFGPGTRLLVL.

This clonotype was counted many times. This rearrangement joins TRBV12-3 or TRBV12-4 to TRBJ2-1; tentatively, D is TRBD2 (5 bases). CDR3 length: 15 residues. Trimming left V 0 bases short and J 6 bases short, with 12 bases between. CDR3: CASSLAVVAGNEQFF. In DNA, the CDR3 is TGTGCCAGCAGTTTAGCGGTGGTCGCGGGCAATGAGCAGTTCTTC.

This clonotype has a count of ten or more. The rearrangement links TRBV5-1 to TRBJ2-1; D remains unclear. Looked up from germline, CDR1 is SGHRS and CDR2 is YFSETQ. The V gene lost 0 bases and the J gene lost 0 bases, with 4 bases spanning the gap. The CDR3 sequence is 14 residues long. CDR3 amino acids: CASSLEASYNEQFF. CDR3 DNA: TGCGCCAGCAGCTTGGAGGCCTCCTACAATGAGCAGTTCTTC.

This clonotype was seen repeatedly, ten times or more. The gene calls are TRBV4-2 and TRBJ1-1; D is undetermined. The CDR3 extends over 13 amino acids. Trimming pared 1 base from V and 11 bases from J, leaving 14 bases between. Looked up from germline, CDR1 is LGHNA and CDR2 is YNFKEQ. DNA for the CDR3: TGTGCCAGCAGCCAAGCTGAAGGACGGCGGGCTTTCTTT. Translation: CASSQAEGRRAFF.

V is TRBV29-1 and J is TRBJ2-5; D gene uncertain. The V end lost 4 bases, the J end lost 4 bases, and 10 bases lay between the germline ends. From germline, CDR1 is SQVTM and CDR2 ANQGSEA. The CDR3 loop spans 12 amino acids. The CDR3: CSVVQVRETQYF. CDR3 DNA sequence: TGCAGCGTTGTCCAGGTTCGAGAGACCCAGTACTTC.

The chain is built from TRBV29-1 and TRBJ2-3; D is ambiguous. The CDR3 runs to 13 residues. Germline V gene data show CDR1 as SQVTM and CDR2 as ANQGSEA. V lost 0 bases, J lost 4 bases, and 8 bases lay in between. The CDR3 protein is CSVEDHNADTQYF. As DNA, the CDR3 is TGCAGCGTTGAAGATCATAACGCAGATACGCAGTATTTT.

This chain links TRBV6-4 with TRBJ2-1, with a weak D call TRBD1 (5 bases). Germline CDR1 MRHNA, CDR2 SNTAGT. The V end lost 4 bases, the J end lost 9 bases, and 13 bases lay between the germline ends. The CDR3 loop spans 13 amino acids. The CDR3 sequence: CASSAQGHSEQFF. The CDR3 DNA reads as TGTGCCAGCAGTGCTCAGGGCCACAGTGAGCAGTTCTTC.